This passage covers 27 T cell receptor beta chains from one sample sequenced in a study of human T cells and chemical hapten exposure. TCRdb analysed the RACE reads with MiXCR anew, one entry per CDR3 protein. Here the sample spans some 300,000 distinct CDR3 sequences, around 5% being singletons. The time point was: pre-sensitization, week 0. Treatment specified: therapeutic diphenylcyclopropenone sensitization with weekly scalp DPC. Sequences were derived from whole blood, sampled in connection with sensitization to the hapten diphenylcyclopropenone (DPC). Receptors originate from a woman between 18 and 29 years old with alopecia areata. Some clones in this sample may be carry-over from other donors' samples.

CDR3 nucleotide sequence: TGTGCCAGCAGCCAAGGCTCTAGCGGGGGGGTGAGGAATGAGCAGTTCTTC. This encodes CASSQGSSGGVRNEQFF. The chain recombines TRBV3-1 with TRBJ2-1; TRBD2 matches at 12 bases. The CDR3 spans 17 residues. Germline V gives CDR1 LGHDT, CDR2 YNNKEL (reference sequence). Trimming cost V 1 base and J 7 bases; bases outside gene matches: 8.

This clonotype was seen many times. The chain employs TRBV6-5 and TRBJ2-3; 8 bases agree with TRBD1. This CDR3 spans 15 amino acids. V gave up 10 bases and J gave up 8 bases; unmatched junction bases: 17. CDR1 MNHEY and CDR2 SVGAGI come from the germline V gene. The CDR3 reads CATFGQGVHFGTQYF. As DNA, the CDR3 is TGTGCCACTTTCGGACAGGGCGTGCATTTTGGTACGCAGTATTTT.

The table lists this clonotype with a few counts. J is TRBJ1-2 and V is TRBV2; 9 nucleotides line up with TRBD1. Per the germline V gene, CDR1 is SNHLY and CDR2 is FYNNEI. V was pared by 4 bases and J by 1 base, with 4 bases of the junction left unmatched. The CDR3 is 15 amino acids. The CDR3 DNA reads as TGTGCCAGCAGTGGGGACAGGGCTAATAACTATGGCTACACCTTC. Protein: CASSGDRANNYGYTF.

The chain recombines TRBV12-3 or TRBV12-4 with TRBJ1-1; D is ambiguous. The CDR3 consists of 16 residues. V dropped 1 base and J dropped 3 bases, with 15 bases sitting between them. This chain's CDR3 is CASSLEAANGDTEAFF. In DNA form, the CDR3 reads TGTGCCAGCAGTTTAGAGGCCGCAAATGGGGACACTGAAGCTTTCTTT.

V gene TRBV4-3 combines with J gene TRBJ1-2; D not resolved. CDR1 is LGHNA and CDR2 is YSLEER in the germline V gene. V was pared by 0 bases and J by 4 bases, with 6 bases between. The CDR3 runs 13 residues. For the CDR3, the DNA is TGCGCCAGCAGCCAAGACATTTCCTATGGCTACACCTTC. Translation gives CASSQDISYGYTF.

The chain combines TRBV6-2 or TRBV6-3 with TRBJ1-1; unclear D gene. V was cut by 0 bases and J by 4 bases, with 12 bases left in between. CDR3 length equals 15 residues. Germline V gene lookup returns CDR1 MNHEY and CDR2 SVGEGT. In nucleotides, the CDR3 is TGTGCCAGCAGTTACTCTAGCGCTCCGAGCACTGAAGCTTTCTTT. Translation: CASSYSSAPSTEAFF.

A few counts support this clonotype. The V and J genes are TRBV29-1 and TRBJ2-3; D is possibly TRBD1 or TRBD2 (5 bases each). The CDR3 has 14 residues. The ends were cut back, 3 bases at V and 0 bases at J, with 10 bases in the middle. CDR1 and CDR2 (germline): SQVTM, ANQGSEA. Here the CDR3 DNA reads TGCAGCGTTGAGGTCGGGGCCAGCACAGATACGCAGTATTTT. Translated: CSVEVGASTDTQYF.

This clonotype showed up many times. The rearrangement uses TRBV4-3 and TRBJ1-1; no clear D. The V gene's germline CDR1 is LGHNA and CDR2 YSLEER. Trimming shortened V by 1 base and J by 1 base, and 10 bases separated the two germline ends. This CDR3 is 15 amino acids long. The CDR3 DNA sequence: TGCGCCAGCAGCCAAGTTGTAAACCCGAACACTGAAGCTTTCTTT. It codes for CASSQVVNPNTEAFF.

This sequence joins TRBV20-1 and TRBJ1-4; 7 nucleotides match TRBD1. Germline trimming cut 2 bases from V and 4 bases from J; bases unmatched to any gene: 4. The CDR3 is 14 residues long. Germline V gene lookup returns CDR1 DFQATT and CDR2 SNEGSKA (reference sequence). CDR3 DNA: TGCAGTGCTAGAATGGACAGGAATAATGAAAAACTGTTTTTT. It yields the protein CSARMDRNNEKLFF.

This clonotype was detected ten times or more. The chain combines TRBV5-1 with TRBJ1-1; D is possibly TRBD1 (5 bases). V shed 2 bases and J shed 0 bases, with 14 bases lying between them. The CDR3 is 16 amino acids. Germline V gene sequence: CDR1 SGHRS, CDR2 YFSETQ. The CDR3 nucleotides read TGCGCCAGCAGCTTAGGGACGGATGGTCTGAACACTGAAGCTTTCTTT. Its protein product is CASSLGTDGLNTEAFF. Variable domain in full (rest from reference TRBV5-1 and TRBJ1-1): KAGVTQTPRYLIKTRGQQVTLSCSPISGHRSVSWYQQTPGQGLQFLFEYFSETQRNKGNFPGRFSGRQFSNSRSEMNVSTLELGDSALYLCASSLGTDGLNTEAFFGQGTRLTVV.

The sample holds a few counts of this clonotype. The chain links TRBV7-2 to TRBJ2-3, with 8 bases lining up with TRBD2. The CDR3 loop spans 15 amino acids. Germline V gives CDR1 SGHTA, CDR2 FQGNSA. After removal of 7 bases from V and 0 bases from J, the junction contained 6 bases not matched to a gene. Written as DNA, the CDR3 is TGTGCCAGCAAATCACAGCGGGGGAGCACAGATACGCAGTATTTT. Encoded protein: CASKSQRGSTDTQYF.

At least ten counts were recorded for this clonotype. The chain uses TRBV25-1 and TRBJ1-5, with 11 bases aligning to TRBD1. Losses at the gene ends were 3 bases for V and 1 base for J; bases not matched to a gene: 2. The CDR3 sequence is 16 residues long. Germline V gene data show CDR1 as MGHDK and CDR2 as SYGVNS. This CDR3 reads CASSEGDRGSNQPQHF. The CDR3 DNA is TGTGCCAGCAGTGAGGGGGACAGGGGGAGCAATCAGCCCCAGCATTTT.

This clonotype was counted a few times. The chain combines TRBV5-1 with TRBJ1-2, with D unresolved. Germline assignment: CDR1 SGHRS and CDR2 YFSETQ. CDR3 length: 14 residues. Trimming pared 4 bases from V and 5 bases from J, leaving 15 bases between. CDR3 amino acids: CASSPDEGRYGYTF. DNA of the CDR3: TGCGCCAGCAGCCCGGATGAAGGGAGGTATGGCTACACCTTC.

This clonotype was observed a handful of times. V is TRBV28 and J is TRBJ1-6; D is unresolved. CDR1 is MDHEN and CDR2 is SYDVKM in the germline V gene. Deletions cut 9 bases from V and 2 bases from J, with 17 bases between. The CDR3 is 16 residues long. The CDR3 protein is CASSGTIEAYNSPLHF. The CDR3 coding sequence is TGTGCCAGTTCGGGAACAATCGAGGCCTATAATTCACCCCTCCACTTT.

J is TRBJ2-3 and V is TRBV29-1; weak D call: TRBD1 (5 bases). CDR1 is SQVTM, CDR2 ANQGSEA, per germline. V was clipped by 7 bases and J by 6 bases, with 11 bases between them. The CDR3 spans 11 residues. This CDR3 reads CSGQGSDTQYF. The CDR3 nucleotides are TGCAGCGGGCAGGGTTCGGATACGCAGTATTTT.

This clonotype was recorded many times. The chain combines TRBV28 with TRBJ1-4; no reliable D call. With 6 bases removed from V and 1 base from J, the gap between germline ends came to 18 bases. Germline lookup yields CDR1 MDHEN and CDR2 SYDVKM. The CDR3 covers 17 residues. DNA for the CDR3: TGTGCCAGCAGAACGGGAACATCATGGGTAACTAATGAAAAACTGTTTTTT. The encoded protein is CASRTGTSWVTNEKLFF.

This clonotype was counted only a few times. This rearrangement joins TRBV12-3 or TRBV12-4 to TRBJ1-1; weak D call: TRBD1 (5 bases). The CDR3 contains 15 residues. V gave up 5 bases and J gave up 5 bases, with 18 bases separating them. The CDR3 is CASSQSGSGITEAFF. The CDR3 coding sequence is TGTGCCAGCAGTCAGTCGGGGTCAGGGATAACTGAAGCTTTCTTT.

The table lists this clonotype with a few counts. The chain uses TRBV11-3 and TRBJ2-7; 10 nucleotides match TRBD2. Germline-derived CDR1 and CDR2 are SGHNT and YENEEA. This CDR3 region has 14 residues. V trimming: 5 bases; J trimming: 6 bases; junction bases outside the gene matches: 7. The DNA of the CDR3 is TGTGCCAGCAGCCTGGCCGGGACTAGCGTCGAGCAGTACTTC. Its protein product is CASSLAGTSVEQYF. The full variable domain, rest sourced from reference TRBV11-3 and TRBJ2-7, is EAGVVQSPRYKIIEKKQPVAFWCNPISGHNTLYWYLQNLGQGPELLIRYENEEAVDDSQLPKDRFSAERLKGVDSTLKIQPAELGDSAVYLCASSLAGTSVEQYFGPGTRLTVT.

This rearrangement joins TRBV5-1 to TRBJ2-2; D is unresolved. The germline V and J ends were trimmed by 0 bases and 5 bases, with 11 bases remaining between them. The CDR3 is made up of 15 amino acids. The germline V gene has CDR1 SGHRS and CDR2 YFSETQ. As DNA, the CDR3 is TGCGCCAGCAGCTTGGTCGGAAGTGGAACCGGGGAGCTGTTTTTT. Its protein is CASSLVGSGTGELFF.

This clonotype was counted a few times. This chain joins TRBV7-2 and TRBJ2-3; maybe TRBD2 (6 bases). This CDR3 contains 19 residues. Between the trimmed V and J ends, which lost 5 bases and 4 bases, there was a span of 28 bases. Germline V gives CDR1 SGHTA, CDR2 FQGNSA. The CDR3 coding sequence is TGTGCCAGCAGCAATGCTCCGGGACCTTCGTTAGGAGGGCCAGATACGCAGTATTTT. Amino acids: CASSNAPGPSLGGPDTQYF.

This clonotype was counted only a few times. CDR3: CASSQDNLNEKLFF. CDR3 nucleotide sequence: TGTGCCAGCAGCCAAGATAACCTGAATGAAAAACTGTTTTTT. The chain joins TRBV4-2 to TRBJ1-4; D not certain. V was shortened by 0 bases and J by 5 bases, with 7 bases between the two germline ends. The CDR3 covers 14 residues. Germline V gene lookup returns CDR1 LGHNA and CDR2 YNFKEQ.

In this sample, this clonotype turned up many times. The chain links TRBV6-6 to TRBJ1-1, with a weak D call TRBD1 (5 bases). V lost 4 bases to trimming and J lost 5 bases, with 11 bases between them. CDR1 is MNHNY, CDR2 SVGAGI, per germline (reference sequence). This CDR3 is 13 amino acids long. CDR3 nucleotide sequence: TGTGCCAGCAGTTCAACAGGAGAAACTGAAGCTTTCTTT. It is translated as CASSSTGETEAFF.

This sequence joins TRBV14 and TRBJ1-4; D is possibly TRBD1 (5 bases). This CDR3 region has 14 residues. Per the germline V gene, CDR1 is SGHDN and CDR2 is FVKESK. Trimming stripped 4 bases from V and 7 bases from J, with 13 bases between. The CDR3 protein is CASSPRGTAEKLFF. CDR3 in DNA: TGTGCCAGCAGCCCCCGTGGGACGGCTGAAAAACTGTTTTTT.

In this sample, this clonotype turned up a few times. V gene TRBV6-2 or TRBV6-3 combines with J gene TRBJ1-1, with D maybe TRBD1 (6 bases). The germline gives CDR1 MNHEY, CDR2 SVGEGT. V was cut by 9 bases and J by 5 bases, with 22 bases left in between. The CDR3 totals 15 residues. The CDR3 reads CASWAGGAQATEAFF. In nucleotides, the CDR3 is TGTGCCAGTTGGGCTGGGGGGGCCCAGGCAACTGAAGCTTTCTTT.

The rearrangement links TRBV7-2 to TRBJ2-7, with 12 bases matching TRBD2. The CDR3 runs to 17 residues. In germline, CDR1 is SGHTA, CDR2 FQGNSA. Germline trimming cut 1 base from V and 4 bases from J; bases unmatched to any gene: 8. The CDR3 sequence: CASSLGLAGGQGYEQYF. The CDR3 DNA sequence: TGTGCCAGCAGCTTAGGGCTAGCGGGGGGGCAAGGATACGAGCAGTACTTC.

This clonotype came up many times. The rearrangement joins TRBV3-1 to TRBJ2-1, with a weak D call TRBD2 (5 bases). Germline assignment: CDR1 LGHDT and CDR2 YNNKEL (reference sequence). V was pared by 3 bases and J by 9 bases, with 9 bases between. The CDR3 length is 12 residues. Written as DNA, the CDR3 is TGTGCCAGCAGCCACCTACTAGGTGAGCAGTTCTTC. Protein sequence: CASSHLLGEQFF.

This clonotype was seen a handful of times. This chain links TRBV12-3 or TRBV12-4 with TRBJ2-1; 11 bases match TRBD2. The junction had 6 bases not matched to a gene; V was cut back by 7 bases and J by 4 bases. This CDR3 has 15 residues. CDR3 sequence reads: CASNPSGGPYNEQFF. The DNA for the CDR3 is TGTGCCAGCAATCCTAGCGGGGGGCCATACAATGAGCAGTTCTTC.